This T cell receptor (beta chain) was found in a study of blood T cell repertoires in COVID-19. At the level of the study: Both acute and convalescent COVID-19 samples were obtained from the United States, Italy and Spain. The cDNA or gDNA used as material had been derived from T cells, B-cell-depleted T cells, or PBMCs.

Per the germline V gene, CDR1 is MDHEN and CDR2 is SYDVKM. The CDR3 has 14 residues. V was cut by 3 bases and J by 9 bases, with 15 bases left in between. As originally analysed: Reference gene primer amplification gave estimated nucleated cell counts. Clones were read by immunoSEQ multiplex PCR, and TCRdb kept only the in-frame ones, dropping some. The V and J calls and clone size come from that table; D and trimming were worked out from the DNA. The table has approximately 300,000 clones, about 82% seen once; the top ten hold 1.6%. The specimen sequenced was peripheral blood. The chain carries TRBV28 and TRBJ1-5; tentative D call: TRBD1 (6 bases). The TCR was taken from a woman aged 50 to 60 with acute or convalescent COVID-19. The CDR3 sequence: CASSLWQDSRPQHF. In nucleotides, the CDR3 is TGTGCCAGCAGTTTGTGGCAGGACAGCCGGCCCCAGCATTTT.